The 23 T cell receptor beta chains presented below share a single source sample, sequenced in a study of Ad26.COV2.S vaccination and SARS-CoV-2 variants. Only in-frame clones appear in the TCRdb table, and some are missing; sequencing was by immunoSEQ multiplex PCR. The sample yields about 240,000 clones, roughly 88% seen once. The treatment is: roughly 18 received Ad26.COV2.S at low or high dose, single or two shots; about 5 received placebo; per-sample allocation not given. All samples were drawn on day 63, counting from the first vaccine or placebo injection. The sequencing used peripheral blood, collected in a trial of Ad26.COV2.S vaccine versus placebo. The receptor source for this set is a person aged 18-60 years who received the Ad26.COV2.S COVID-19 vaccine or a placebo.

The chain recombines TRBV5-1 with TRBJ1-2; TRBD1 is a possible D gene (5 bases). Germline V gene sequence: CDR1 SGHRS, CDR2 YFSETQ. V lost 4 bases, J lost 1 base, and 17 bases lay in between. This CDR3 contains 16 residues. This chain's CDR3 is CASSAGGTGGNYGYTF. For the CDR3, the DNA is TGCGCCAGCAGCGCGGGTGGCACGGGGGGTAACTATGGCTACACCTTC.

The V gene is TRBV6-5, the J gene TRBJ2-7; D gene uncertain. This CDR3 has 16 residues. Germline V CDR1 and CDR2: MNHEY, SVGAGI. Trimming took off 0 bases at V and 3 bases at J, with 15 bases between the two ends. The CDR3 reads CASSYSTHHTRYEQYF. The DNA of the CDR3 is TGTGCCAGCAGTTACTCGACCCACCATACACGCTACGAGCAGTACTTC.

This chain joins TRBV5-4 and TRBJ1-2; D not resolved. V dropped 4 bases and J dropped 7 bases, with 17 bases sitting between them. Germline CDR1 SGHNT, CDR2 YYREEE (reference sequence). CDR3 length equals 14 residues. The CDR3 region is CASSPNNRGLGYTF. The CDR3 nucleotides read TGTGCCAGCAGCCCCAATAACCGGGGTCTTGGCTACACCTTC.

The rearrangement uses TRBV5-1 and TRBJ2-7; possible D gene TRBD1, 5 bases. Trimming cost V 0 bases and J 6 bases, with 10 bases left between them. The CDR3 has 13 amino acids. CDR1 and CDR2 from the germline V gene are SGHRS and YFSETQ. CDR3 DNA sequence: TGCGCCAGCAGCTTGGAATCAGGGTCCGAGCAGTACTTC. As protein: CASSLESGSEQYF.

The V gene is TRBV11-3, the J gene TRBJ2-7; TRBD1 is a possible D gene (5 bases). Deletions cut 5 bases from V and 0 bases from J, with 14 bases between. Germline-derived CDR1 and CDR2 are SGHNT and YENEEA. CDR3 size: 15 residues. CDR3 residues: CASSTGAGISYEQYF. The DNA of the CDR3 is TGTGCCAGCAGCACAGGAGCAGGAATCTCCTACGAGCAGTACTTC.

This clone came up a few times. The chain employs TRBV24-1 and TRBJ1-5; 7 positions agree with TRBD1. The CDR3 extends over 14 amino acids. CDR1 is KGHDR and CDR2 is SFDVKD in the germline V gene. The trim removed 4 bases at V and 7 bases at J, leaving 6 bases unmatched. CDR3 residues: CATSEEGARQPQHF. In DNA, the CDR3 is TGTGCCACCAGTGAGGAGGGGGCGAGGCAGCCCCAGCATTTT.

The chain couples TRBV7-3 to TRBJ2-5; weak D call: TRBD1 (5 bases). Trimming pared 2 bases from V and 4 bases from J, leaving 8 bases between. CDR1 is SGHTA and CDR2 is FQGTGA in the germline V gene. The CDR3 covers 13 residues. The CDR3 here is CASSLGQGETQYF. CDR3 in DNA: TGTGCCAGCAGCTTAGGTCAGGGAGAGACCCAGTACTTC.

The chain recombines TRBV27 with TRBJ2-5, with 7 bases matching TRBD1. Germline V lookup: CDR1 MNHEY, CDR2 SMNVEV (reference sequence). The ends lost 0 bases at V and 5 bases at J; junction bases unmatched: 6. The CDR3 length is 15 residues. The CDR3 bases are TGTGCCAGCAGTTTATCGGGCAGGGGGTGGGAGACCCAGTACTTC. Amino acids: CASSLSGRGWETQYF.

The chain employs TRBV19 and TRBJ2-7; TRBD2 matches 8 bases. The CDR3 spans 14 residues. Germline CDR1 is LNHDA and CDR2 is SQIVND (reference sequence). Losses at the gene ends were 8 bases for V and 4 bases for J; bases not matched to a gene: 10. In DNA, the CDR3 is TGTGCCAGTGCTAGCGGGCTAGCGGGTTACGAGCAGTACTTC. Translation gives CASASGLAGYEQYF.

The V and J genes are TRBV5-1 and TRBJ1-4, with D maybe TRBD1 (6 bases). Germline CDR1 and CDR2: SGHRS and YFSETQ. Between the trimmed V and J ends, which lost 0 bases and 2 bases, there was a span of 8 bases. The CDR3 totals 15 residues. The CDR3: CASSLDRATNEKLFF. CDR3 in DNA: TGCGCCAGCAGCTTGGACAGGGCGACTAATGAAAAACTGTTTTTT.

This clone came up once. V gene TRBV30 combines with J gene TRBJ1-5, with TRBD1 identical over 8 bases. J lost 1 base, V lost 3 bases, and 5 bases had no gene match. Germline values: CDR1 GTSNPN, CDR2 SVGIG (reference sequence). CDR3 length: 15 residues. The CDR3 region is CAWSATGASNQPQHF. CDR3 DNA: TGTGCCTGGAGCGCGACAGGGGCAAGCAATCAGCCCCAGCATTTT.

This clone occurred once. The chain couples TRBV19 to TRBJ1-2; 7 nucleotides align to TRBD1. The CDR3 runs to 14 residues. V dropped 2 bases and J dropped 2; count of bases not matched to a gene: 2. The germline V gene has CDR1 LNHDA and CDR2 SQIVND (reference sequence). Here the CDR3 DNA reads TGTGCCAGTAGTATAAACAGGGGAAACTATGGCTACACCTTC. Translated: CASSINRGNYGYTF.

Of note for this clone: A junction end diverges from the germline sequence, so it may reflect a read error. The V call is TRBV29-1, the J call TRBJ2-6; 10 bases match TRBD2. From germline, CDR1 is SQVTM and CDR2 ANQGSEA. This CDR3 has 12 residues. The CDR3 spells CSVEGLAGVLTF. The CDR3 bases are TGCAGCGTTGAAGGCCTAGCGGGGGTCCTTACTTTC.

V and J are TRBV7-3 and TRBJ2-1; 8 nucleotides agree with TRBD2. Trimming cost V 5 bases and J 6 bases; bases outside gene matches: 15. This CDR3 is 17 amino acids long. Germline V gene data show CDR1 as SGHTA and CDR2 as FQGTGA. The CDR3 is CASSPTGTGGRGNEQFF. CDR3 nucleotide sequence: TGTGCCAGCAGCCCAACTGGAACGGGGGGGCGTGGCAATGAGCAGTTCTTC.

This chain links TRBV28 with TRBJ1-2, with D possibly being TRBD1 (5 bases). Germline-derived CDR1 and CDR2 are MDHEN and SYDVKM. The CDR3 covers 14 residues. Trimming cost V 4 bases and J 3 bases, with 12 bases left between them. CDR3 DNA: TGTGCCAGCAGTTCACTGGTGGGGGACTATGGCTACACCTTC. It encodes CASSSLVGDYGYTF.

A single count supports this clone. This rearrangement joins TRBV5-1 to TRBJ2-7, with D uncertain. The CDR3 consists of 14 residues. V gave up 1 base and J gave up 5 bases, with 13 bases separating them. The germline V gene encodes CDR1 SGHRS and CDR2 YFSETQ. The CDR3: CASSLSYGGNEQYF. As DNA, the CDR3 is TGCGCCAGCAGCTTGAGTTATGGTGGGAACGAGCAGTACTTC.

This chain joins TRBV5-1 and TRBJ2-1; no firm D call. The CDR3 is 15 residues long. Deletions cut 4 bases from V and 10 bases from J, with 21 bases between. Germline lookup yields CDR1 SGHRS and CDR2 YFSETQ. CDR3 nucleotide sequence: TGCGCCAGCAGCCCAGGTCCCGGCGGTGGGTGGGAGCAGTTCTTC. Protein: CASSPGPGGGWEQFF. The variable domain in full, completed from reference TRBV5-1 and TRBJ2-1, reads KAGVTQTPRYLIKTRGQQVTLSCSPISGHRSVSWYQQTPGQGLQFLFEYFSETQRNKGNFPGRFSGRQFSNSRSEMNVSTLELGDSALYLCASSPGPGGGWEQFFGPGTRLTVL.

This sequence joins TRBV7-3 and TRBJ2-1; 9 bases agree with TRBD1. V dropped 5 bases and J dropped 6; count of bases not matched to a gene: 8. The CDR3 runs to 15 residues. Germline loops: CDR1 SGHTA, CDR2 FQGTGA. As DNA, the CDR3 is TGTGCCAGCAGCCAGACAGGGGGGGTTGGCAATGAGCAGTTCTTC. Its translation: CASSQTGGVGNEQFF. The full variable domain, in which reference TRBV7-3 and TRBJ2-1 provide the parts outside the CDR3, is GAGVSQTPSNKVTEKGKYVELRCDPISGHTALYWYRQSLGQGPEFLIYFQGTGAADDSGLPNDRFFAVRPEGSVSTLKIQRTERGDSAVYLCASSQTGGVGNEQFFGPGTRLTVL.

The V call is TRBV5-1, the J call TRBJ2-7, with D possibly being TRBD2 (5 bases). In germline, CDR1 is SGHRS, CDR2 YFSETQ. CDR3 length equals 14 residues. Trimming shortened V by 2 bases and J by 2 bases, and 11 bases separated the two germline ends. DNA of the CDR3: TGCGCCAGCAGCTTCGAGCGGCCAGCCTACGAGCAGTACTTC. Translation: CASSFERPAYEQYF.

The V gene is TRBV5-1, the J gene TRBJ2-5; 11 nucleotides agree with TRBD2. CDR1 and CDR2 from the germline V gene are SGHRS and YFSETQ. The CDR3 totals 16 residues. V lost 5 bases, J lost 4 bases, and 10 bases stayed unmatched. This chain's CDR3 is CASSPFQTSGAETQYF. In nucleotides, the CDR3 is TGCGCCAGCAGTCCCTTCCAGACTAGCGGGGCAGAGACCCAGTACTTC.

This chain connects TRBV5-8 to TRBJ2-7, with D tentatively TRBD2 (5 bases). Germline CDR1 SGHTS, CDR2 YDEGEE. There are 15 residues in the CDR3. The germline V and J ends were trimmed by 3 bases and 4 bases, with 17 bases remaining between them. The CDR3 DNA reads as TGTGCCAGCAGCTCTGGACTCTCCACTCAATACGAGCAGTACTTC. Its translation: CASSSGLSTQYEQYF.

The CDR3 nucleotides are TGTGCCTGGAGGCAGGGTAGGGACTATGGCTACACCTTC. This gives the protein CAWRQGRDYGYTF. The chain employs TRBV30 and TRBJ1-2, with D possibly being TRBD1 (5 bases). Trimming took off 3 bases at V and 3 bases at J, with 11 bases between the two ends. This CDR3 contains 13 residues. Germline lookup yields CDR1 GTSNPN and CDR2 SVGIG (reference sequence).

The rearrangement joins TRBV11-2 to TRBJ1-1; D is uncertain. Trimming cost V 1 base and J 6 bases, with 9 bases left between them. Germline V gene lookup returns CDR1 SGHAT and CDR2 FQNNGV. This CDR3 region has 13 residues. The CDR3 DNA reads as TGTGCCAGCAGCTTAGCCGGGTGGGCTGAAGCTTTCTTT. Its translation: CASSLAGWAEAFF.